These 10 T cell receptor beta chains came from one sample sequenced in a study of blood T cell repertoires in COVID-19. The table came from immunoSEQ multiplex PCR; TCRdb's copy has only in-frame clones and leaves some out. The table records some 52,000 clones, under 90% of them present only once. Sequenced input: peripheral blood. The source of these receptors is a man aged 50 to 59 with acute or convalescent COVID-19.

The J gene is TRBJ2-5, the V gene TRBV7-3; TRBD1 might be the D (6 bases). The V gene's germline CDR1 is SGHTA and CDR2 FQGTGA. The CDR3 consists of 15 residues. V gave up 5 bases and J gave up 3 bases, with 16 bases separating them. The CDR3 DNA follows: TGTGCCAGCAGCGCCGGGACACTGAGGAAAGAGACCCAGTACTTC. Translated, it gives CASSAGTLRKETQYF.

The chain employs TRBV2 and TRBJ2-1; 8 bases are a match to TRBD2. The CDR3 spans 15 residues. In germline, CDR1 is SNHLY, CDR2 FYNNEI. V lost 8 bases and J lost 4; bases outside the gene matches: 10. CDR3 nucleotides: TGTGCCAGCTCGGGTTCTAGCGGGCGATACAATGAGCAGTTCTTC. Protein product: CASSGSSGRYNEQFF.

This chain links TRBV19 with TRBJ2-3; 7 bases agree with TRBD2. The CDR3 totals 16 residues. Germline V gene sequence: CDR1 LNHDA, CDR2 SQIVND (reference sequence). Trimming took 3 bases from V and 0 from J; bases not matched to a gene: 6. The CDR3 sequence: CASSILVGGSTDTQYF. The DNA of the CDR3 is TGTGCCAGTAGTATCCTCGTGGGGGGGAGCACAGATACGCAGTATTTT.

This clone appeared a single time. V and J are TRBV3-1 (or the pseudogene TRBV3-2) and TRBJ2-1; D is possibly TRBD1 (5 bases). Germline CDR1 and CDR2: LGHDT and YNNKEL (reference sequence). This CDR3 contains 12 residues. V lost 7 bases and J 8 bases, leaving 12 bases between the germline ends. CDR3 bases: TGTGCCAGCACATCAGGGTACGATGAGCAGTTCTTC. This translates into CASTSGYDEQFF.

The table lists this clone with a count of one. The chain carries TRBV7-2 and TRBJ2-6; no clear D. Germline lookup yields CDR1 SGHTA and CDR2 FQGNSA. The CDR3 covers 13 residues. V lost 4 bases and J 2 bases, leaving 3 bases between the germline ends. CDR3 in DNA: TGTGCCAGCAGCTATACTGGGGCCAACGTCCTGACTTTC. Its translation: CASSYTGANVLTF.

J is TRBJ2-1 and V is TRBV7-3; 11 positions match TRBD2. Germline CDR1 SGHTA, CDR2 FQGTGA. The CDR3 totals 16 residues. J was trimmed by 4 bases and V by 6 bases; bases with no gene match: 8. CDR3 loop: CASSDTSGRPYNEQFF. CDR3 sequence (DNA): TGTGCCAGCAGTGATACTAGCGGGAGACCATACAATGAGCAGTTCTTC.

Here the CDR3 reads CASSLGQSPYEQYF. Written as DNA, the CDR3 is TGTGCCAGCAGCTTAGGGCAGTCCCCCTACGAGCAGTACTTC. This chain links TRBV11-2 with TRBJ2-7; D unresolved. Looked up from germline, CDR1 is SGHAT and CDR2 is FQNNGV. Trimming took off 1 base at V and 2 bases at J, with 9 bases between the two ends. The CDR3 is 14 residues long.

The genes are TRBV9 and TRBJ2-5, with TRBD2 matching over 13 bases. Germline V lookup: CDR1 SGDLS, CDR2 YYNGEE. V shed 4 bases, J shed 5 bases, and the junction held 5 bases outside the gene matches. This CDR3 has 15 residues. The CDR3, as DNA: TGTGCCAGCAGCTCGGGGACTAGCGGGGCGGAGACCCAGTACTTC. Its protein is CASSSGTSGAETQYF.

This chain connects TRBV6-2 or TRBV6-3 to TRBJ2-7, with 7 bases aligning to TRBD2. The CDR3 runs 16 residues. CDR1 and CDR2 from the germline V gene are MNHEY and SVGEGT. V lost 4 bases and J lost 0; bases outside the gene matches: 9. CDR3 coding DNA: TGTGCCAGCAGTTCCCTCAAAGCGGGACTCTCCTACGAGCAGTACTTC. Its translation is CASSSLKAGLSYEQYF.

The genes are TRBV19 and TRBJ2-2, with TRBD2 matching 8 bases. Germline CDR1 reads LNHDA; CDR2 reads SQIVND (reference sequence). V dropped 4 bases and J dropped 0; count of bases not matched to a gene: 10. This CDR3 spans 18 amino acids. The CDR3: CASSNFFMGLANTGELFF. The CDR3 DNA reads TGTGCCAGTAGTAATTTTTTTATGGGACTAGCGAACACCGGGGAGCTGTTTTTT.